This T cell receptor beta chain stems from a study of technical replicates of blood from a handful of donors. Sequencing was performed with immunoSEQ multiplex PCR; in TCRdb, only in-frame clones are kept and a portion is missing. The sample lists about 68,000 clones; about 97% were seen once. CDR1 SGHTA and CDR2 FQGTGA come from the germline V gene. The length of the CDR3 is 15 residues. Trimming took 5 bases from V and 1 from J, leaving 14 bases between them. The specimen was T cells isolated from PBMCs. The chain uses TRBV7-3 and TRBJ1-1, with D possibly TRBD1 on 5 matching bases. This clonotype was sampled from a human donor in good health. The DNA of the CDR3 is TGTGCCAGCAGCCCAGGTTGGGGGGAGAACACTGAAGCTTTCTTT. Its protein product is CASSPGWGENTEAFF.